Sequencing of this TCR beta chain was carried out in a study of OX40 agonist ivuxolimab in advanced cancers. Overall study: Ivuxolimab is a fully human IgG2 antibody that activates OX40 (CD134).

TCRdb keeps only in-frame clones here, not all; method: immunoSEQ multiplex PCR. Of 90,000 to 150,000 clones in the sample, 85% to 90% were seen once. The CDR3 has 15 residues. Germline CDR1 and CDR2: LNHNV and YYDKDF (reference sequence). Deletions cut 0 bases from V and 0 bases from J, with 9 bases between. The TCR comes from an adult with an advanced solid tumor such as melanoma, head and neck, liver or kidney cancer. This chain connects TRBV15 to TRBJ2-7; D is undetermined. The sequencing used CD4+ or CD8+ T cells sorted from blood, collected in a trial of the OX40 agonist ivuxolimab. The CDR3 coding sequence is TGTGCCACCAGCAGAGATATTGACATCTCCTACGAGCAGTACTTC. This sequence encodes CATSRDIDISYEQYF.